What follows describes a single T cell receptor (beta chain). Its specificity is not known. The sample comes from a study of T cells in localized non-small cell lung cancer. General study findings and limits: A median of around 58 clones ranked among the top 100 in tumor appeared in adjacent lung.

Data came from immunoSEQ multiplex PCR; TCRdb stores just in-frame clones and leaves some out. The table has about 31,000 clones, approximately 91% seen once. V shed 0 bases and J shed 4 bases, with 4 bases lying between them. Germline V gives CDR1 SGHVS, CDR2 FQNEAQ. The CDR3 consists of 14 residues. The clonotype comes from a woman aged 40-69 years with stage III lung adenocarcinoma. The sequencing used peripheral blood mononuclear cells, collected before any cancer treatment. The chain employs TRBV7-8 and TRBJ2-6; D gene uncertain. The CDR3 coding sequence is TGTGCCAGCAGCTTAGCGGACGGGGCCAACGTCCTGACTTTC. Its translation is CASSLADGANVLTF.